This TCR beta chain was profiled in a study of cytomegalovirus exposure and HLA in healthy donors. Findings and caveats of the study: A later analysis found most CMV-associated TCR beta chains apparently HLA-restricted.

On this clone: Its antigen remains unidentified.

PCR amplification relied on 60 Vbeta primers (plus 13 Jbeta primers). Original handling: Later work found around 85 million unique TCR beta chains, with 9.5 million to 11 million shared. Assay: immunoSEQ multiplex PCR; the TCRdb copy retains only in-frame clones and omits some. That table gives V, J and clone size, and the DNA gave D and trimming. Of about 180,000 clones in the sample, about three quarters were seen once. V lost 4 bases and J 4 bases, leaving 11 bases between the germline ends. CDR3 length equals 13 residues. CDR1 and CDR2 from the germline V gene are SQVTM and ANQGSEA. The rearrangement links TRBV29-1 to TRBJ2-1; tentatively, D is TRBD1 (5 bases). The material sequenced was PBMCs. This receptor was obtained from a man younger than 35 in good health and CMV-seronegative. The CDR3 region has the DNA TGCAGCGTTGGGCAGACAGAATACAATGAGCAGTTCTTC. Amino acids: CSVGQTEYNEQFF.